This paragraph covers one T cell receptor beta chain sequence. The CDR3 has 16 residues. Germline V gene sequence: CDR1 SGHAT, CDR2 FQNNGV. With 5 bases clipped from V and 9 bases from J, the junction kept 15 bases outside the gene matches. The entry originates in a study of blood T cell repertoires in COVID-19. Study information: Whether acute or convalescent, the COVID-19 samples came from the United States, Italy and Spain.

Authors' data handling: Estimated nucleated cell counts came from reference gene primer amplification. Measured with immunoSEQ multiplex PCR; TCRdb has only the in-frame clones, and not every one. V, J and clone size derive from that table, while D and trimming were established from the DNA sequence. The table records some 58,000 clones, roughly nine tenths of them present only once. Sequenced material: peripheral blood. V gene TRBV11-2 combines with J gene TRBJ2-1, with 8 bases that match TRBD2. This TCR was recovered from a man aged 35 to 55 with acute or convalescent COVID-19. In DNA form, the CDR3 reads TGTGCCAGCAGCCTAGTAGCGGGACGGTACAAGGGTGAGCAGTTCTTC. This encodes CASSLVAGRYKGEQFF.